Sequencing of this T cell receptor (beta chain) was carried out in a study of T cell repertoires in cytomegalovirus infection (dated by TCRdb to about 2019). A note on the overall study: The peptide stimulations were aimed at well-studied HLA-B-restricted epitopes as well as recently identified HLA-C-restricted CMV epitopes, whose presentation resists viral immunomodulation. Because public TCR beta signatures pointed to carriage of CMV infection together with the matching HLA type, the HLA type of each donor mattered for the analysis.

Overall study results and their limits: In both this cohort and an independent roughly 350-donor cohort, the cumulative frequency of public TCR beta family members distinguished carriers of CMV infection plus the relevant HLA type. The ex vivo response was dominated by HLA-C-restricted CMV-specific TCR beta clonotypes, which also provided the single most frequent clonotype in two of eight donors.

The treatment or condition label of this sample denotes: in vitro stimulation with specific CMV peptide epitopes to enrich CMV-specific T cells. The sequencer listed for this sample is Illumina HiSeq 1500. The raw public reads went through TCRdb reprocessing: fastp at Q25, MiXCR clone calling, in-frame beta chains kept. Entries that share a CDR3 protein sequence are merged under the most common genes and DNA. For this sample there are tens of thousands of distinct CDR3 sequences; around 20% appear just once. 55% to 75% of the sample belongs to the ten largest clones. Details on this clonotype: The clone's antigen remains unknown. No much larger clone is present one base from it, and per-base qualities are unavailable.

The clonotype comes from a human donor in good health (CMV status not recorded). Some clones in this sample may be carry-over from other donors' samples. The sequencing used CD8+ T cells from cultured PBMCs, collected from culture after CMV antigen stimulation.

The CDR3: CASILTENSNQPQHF. The DNA sequence reads TGTGCCAGCATATTGACGGAAAATAGCAATCAGCCCCAGCATTTT. The rearranged segments are TRBV6-6 and TRBJ1-5, with no D gene named confidently. From cysteine to phenylalanine, the CDR3 is 15 amino acids long. This entry keeps only the CDR3 DNA: 45 bases, framed from base 1. CDR1 MNHNY and CDR2 SVGAGI were looked up in the germline V gene (reference sequence). The V end loses 7 bases and the J end loses 0 bases, and a stretch of 13 bases separates them.